This TCR beta chain was identified during a study of T cell responses to AZD1222 COVID-19 vaccine. Study-level results: In the spike-specific TCR repertoire, nearly half reportedly target unmutated variant regions.

The CDR3 is 14 residues long. Germline V gives CDR1 SGHDN, CDR2 FVKESK. Trimming removed 1 base from V and 6 bases from J, with 13 bases in between. This clone was counted between two and nine times. Its antigen is currently unknown. The data were produced by immunoSEQ multiplex PCR, yet TCRdb's version contains in-frame clones alone and is incomplete. Here the sample spans some 130,000 clones, 70% to 90% being singletons. This rearrangement joins TRBV14 to TRBJ2-7, with unresolved D. The TCR comes from an adult in good health. The input for sequencing was peripheral blood, taken on day 0 of AZD1222 vaccination. CDR3 loop: CASSQGTRRREQYF. The CDR3 DNA follows: TGTGCCAGCAGCCAAGGGACCCGTCGTCGCGAGCAGTACTTC.